This T cell receptor beta chain was obtained from a study of blood T cell repertoires in COVID-19. Across the study: Some COVID-19 samples were acute and others convalescent; all came from the United States, Italy and Spain.

The data were produced by immunoSEQ multiplex PCR, yet TCRdb's version contains in-frame clones alone and is incomplete. The sample records 150,000 to 200,000 clones, around 86% being singletons. The germline gives CDR1 SGHNT, CDR2 YYREEE (reference sequence). Unmatched junction bases numbered 12, after V lost 0 bases and J lost 4 bases. CDR3 length equals 18 residues. This rearrangement joins TRBV5-4 to TRBJ2-7, with TRBD1 matching 11 bases. Sequencing used peripheral blood. This clonotype originated in a man aged 65 to 79 with acute or convalescent COVID-19. The DNA of the CDR3 is TGTGCCAGCAGCTTGGCATTAGGCGGGACAGGGGGAAAGTACGAGCAGTACTTC. It translates to CASSLALGGTGGKYEQYF.